Listed here are 9 T cell receptor beta chains from one sample, sequenced in a study of vaccination and CD4 T cells after COVID-19. Treatment meaning: roughly nine-day PBMC culture with coronavirus spike peptide pools or control peptides (ViraFEST assay). For these TCRs, the target antigens are not known. Cultured CD4+ T-cell DNA underwent Oncomine TCR Beta short-read sequencing. TCRdb passed the PCR reads through MiXCR, listing each CDR3 protein once. The data contain tens of thousands of distinct CDR3 sequences, 70% of them seen just once; the ten biggest clones take up approximately 8.6%. Sequencing was done on a sample of CD4+ T cells from blood, cultured in vitro. These receptors all stem from a human donor who had recovered from COVID-19.

This clonotype was found a few times. This chain uses TRBV24-1 with TRBJ1-2; no reliable D call. V was cut by 3 bases and J by 1 base, with 5 bases left in between. The CDR3 is made up of 13 amino acids. Germline CDR1 and CDR2: KGHDR and SFDVKD. CDR3 in amino acids: CATSDQVNYGYTF. The DNA of the CDR3 is TGTGCCACCAGTGATCAGGTTAACTATGGCTACACCTTC.

The J gene is TRBJ2-7, the V gene TRBV19, with 8 bases matching TRBD1. In germline, CDR1 is LNHDA, CDR2 SQIVND (reference sequence). Trimming took 1 base from V and 3 from J; bases not matched to a gene: 2. This CDR3 has 14 amino acids. CDR3 residues: CASSIGGQGYEQYF. CDR3 bases: TGTGCCAGTAGTATAGGCGGACAGGGCTACGAGCAGTACTTC.

This clonotype was counted a few times. The chain is built from TRBV20-1 and TRBJ1-5; 10 bases fit TRBD1. The V segment lost 1 base and the J segment 5 bases; nucleotides outside the gene matches: 5. Germline V lookup: CDR1 DFQATT, CDR2 SNEGSKA (reference sequence). The CDR3 has 15 amino acids. The chain's CDR3 is CSARAGTGAYQPQHF. As DNA, the CDR3 is TGCAGTGCTAGAGCCGGGACAGGGGCATATCAGCCCCAGCATTTT.

This clonotype is medium-sized (0.01 to 0.1%) by share. CDR3 in amino acids: CASSQSPGVNTEAFF. CDR3 DNA: TGCGCCAGCAGCCAATCCCCGGGGGTGAACACTGAAGCTTTCTTT. The chain is built from TRBV4-1 and TRBJ1-1; D is perhaps TRBD1 (5 bases). The germline CDR1 and CDR2 sequences are MGHRA and YSYEKL. V was shortened by 2 bases and J by 0 bases, with 10 bases between the two germline ends. The CDR3 length is 15 residues.

This clonotype was recorded a few times. CDR3 nucleotides: TGTGCCACCAGCAGAGTTTTATTAGTAACTAGCACAGATACGCAGTATTTT. This gives the protein CATSRVLLVTSTDTQYF. The chain uses TRBV15 and TRBJ2-3; no definite D call. Germline CDR1 reads LNHNV; CDR2 reads YYDKDF (reference sequence). This CDR3 spans 17 amino acids. Between the trimmed V and J ends, which lost 1 base and 0 bases, there was a span of 14 bases.

The chain links TRBV6-5 to TRBJ1-1, with D uncertain. Germline V gene sequence: CDR1 MNHEY, CDR2 SVGAGI. This CDR3 has 10 residues. The germline V and J ends were trimmed by 4 bases and 10 bases, with 7 bases remaining between them. CDR3 sequence (DNA): TGTGCCAGCAGTTTGTCTCGAGCTTTCTTT. Its translation: CASSLSRAFF.

The chain couples TRBV6-2 or TRBV6-3 to TRBJ1-2, with a weak D call TRBD1 (5 bases). Per germline, CDR1 MNHEY and CDR2 SVGEGT. Trimming shortened V by 3 bases and J by 7 bases, and 9 bases separated the two germline ends. The CDR3 length is 12 residues. DNA of the CDR3: TGTGCCAGCAGTTATTCCAGGGTTGGCTACACCTTC. Its protein is CASSYSRVGYTF.

This chain uses TRBV24-1 with TRBJ2-7, with TRBD1 matching 7 bases. Germline CDR1 reads KGHDR; CDR2 reads SFDVKD. This CDR3 contains 15 residues. The V segment lost 5 bases and the J segment 0 bases; nucleotides outside the gene matches: 6. CDR3 DNA sequence: TGTGCCACCAGTGGCAAGACAGGGACCTCCTACGAGCAGTACTTC. It specifies CATSGKTGTSYEQYF.

The J gene is TRBJ2-4, the V gene TRBV7-2; the D call may be TRBD1 or TRBD2 (7 bases each). CDR3 size: 13 residues. V was trimmed by 10 bases and J by 4 bases, leaving 14 bases between them. Looked up from germline, CDR1 is SGHTA and CDR2 is FQGNSA. The CDR3 reads CATRGGSKNIQYF. The CDR3 region has the DNA TGTGCCACCAGGGGGGGGTCAAAAAACATTCAGTACTTC. Full variable domain (outside the CDR3, taken from reference TRBV7-2 and TRBJ2-4): GAGVSQSPSNKVTEKGKDVELRCDPISGHTALYWYRQSLGQGLEFLIYFQGNSAPDKSGLPSDRFSAERTGGSVSTLTIQRTQQEDSAVYLCATRGGSKNIQYFGAGTRLSVL.